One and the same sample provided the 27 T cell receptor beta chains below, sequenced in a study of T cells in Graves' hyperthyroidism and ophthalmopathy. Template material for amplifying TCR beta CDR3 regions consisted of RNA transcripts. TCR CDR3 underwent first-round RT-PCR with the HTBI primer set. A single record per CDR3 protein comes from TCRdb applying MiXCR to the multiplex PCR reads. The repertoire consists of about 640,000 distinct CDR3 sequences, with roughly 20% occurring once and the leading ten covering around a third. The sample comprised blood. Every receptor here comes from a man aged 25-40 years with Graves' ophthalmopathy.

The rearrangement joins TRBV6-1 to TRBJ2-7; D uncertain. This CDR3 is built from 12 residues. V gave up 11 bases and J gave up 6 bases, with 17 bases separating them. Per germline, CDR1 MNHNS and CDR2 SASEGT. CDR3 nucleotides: TGTGCCTCCTCCGGGTCCTCGGGCGAGCAGTACTTC. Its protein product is CASSGSSGEQYF.

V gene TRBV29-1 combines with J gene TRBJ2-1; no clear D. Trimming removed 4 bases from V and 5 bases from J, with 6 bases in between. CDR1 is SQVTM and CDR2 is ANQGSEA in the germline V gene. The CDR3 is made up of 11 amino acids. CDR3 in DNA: TGCAGCGTTGCTCCTCACAATGAGCAGTTCTTC. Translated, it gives CSVAPHNEQFF.

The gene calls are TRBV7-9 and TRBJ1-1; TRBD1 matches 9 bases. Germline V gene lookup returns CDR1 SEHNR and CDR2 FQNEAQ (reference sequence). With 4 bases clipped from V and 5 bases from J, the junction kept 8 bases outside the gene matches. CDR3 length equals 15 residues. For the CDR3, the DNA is TGTGCCAGCAGCTACGTTACAGGGGGCAGTACTGAAGCTTTCTTT. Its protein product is CASSYVTGGSTEAFF.

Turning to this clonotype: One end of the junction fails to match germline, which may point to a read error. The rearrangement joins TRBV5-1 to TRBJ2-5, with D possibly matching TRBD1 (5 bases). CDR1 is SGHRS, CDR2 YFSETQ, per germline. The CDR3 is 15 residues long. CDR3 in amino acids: CASSVQGNSQETQYF. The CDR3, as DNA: TGTGCCAGCAGCGTCCAGGGTAATTCTCAAGAGACCCAGTACTTC. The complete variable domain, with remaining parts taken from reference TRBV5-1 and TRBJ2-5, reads KAGVTQTPRYLIKTRGQQVTLSCSPISGHRSVSWYQQTPGQGLQFLFEYFSETQRNKGNFPGRFSGRQFSNSRSEMNVSTLELGDSALYLCASSVQGNSQETQYFGPGTRLLVL.

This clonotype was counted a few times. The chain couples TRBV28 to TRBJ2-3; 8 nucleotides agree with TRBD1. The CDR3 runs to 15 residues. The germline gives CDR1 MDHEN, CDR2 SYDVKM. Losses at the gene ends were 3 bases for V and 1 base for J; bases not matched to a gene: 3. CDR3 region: CASSFTTGGTDTQYF. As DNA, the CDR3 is TGTGCCAGCAGTTTCACGACAGGGGGCACAGATACGCAGTATTTT.

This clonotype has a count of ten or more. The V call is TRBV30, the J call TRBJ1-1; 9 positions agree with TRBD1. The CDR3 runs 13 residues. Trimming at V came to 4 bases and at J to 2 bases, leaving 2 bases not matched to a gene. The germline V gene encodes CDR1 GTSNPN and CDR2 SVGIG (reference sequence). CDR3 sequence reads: CAWTQGANTEAFF. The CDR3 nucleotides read TGTGCCTGGACACAGGGGGCAAACACTGAAGCTTTCTTT.

The CDR3 bases are TGTGCCAGCAGCTCCTCCCCAGGTAGCTGGGGGTCTGGGGCCAACGTCCTGACTTTC. Amino acid sequence: CASSSSPGSWGSGANVLTF. The chain couples TRBV7-9 to TRBJ2-6; tentatively, D is TRBD1 or TRBD2 (5 bases each). The CDR3 spans 19 residues. CDR1 and CDR2 from the germline V gene are SEHNR and FQNEAQ (reference sequence). The V end was cut by 4 bases, the J end by 1 base, with 20 bases between.

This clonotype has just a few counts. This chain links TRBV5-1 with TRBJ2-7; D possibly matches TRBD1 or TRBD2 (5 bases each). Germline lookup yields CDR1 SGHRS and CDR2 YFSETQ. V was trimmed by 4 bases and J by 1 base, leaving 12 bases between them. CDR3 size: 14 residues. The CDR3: CASSGGSGSYEQYF. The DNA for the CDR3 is TGCGCCAGCAGCGGGGGTTCCGGATCCTACGAGCAGTACTTC.

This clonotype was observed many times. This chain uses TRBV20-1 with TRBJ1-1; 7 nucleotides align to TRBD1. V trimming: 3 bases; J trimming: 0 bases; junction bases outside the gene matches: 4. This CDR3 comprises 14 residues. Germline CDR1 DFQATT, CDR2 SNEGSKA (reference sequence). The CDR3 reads CSASTGAMNTEAFF. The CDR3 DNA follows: TGCAGTGCTAGTACAGGGGCTATGAACACTGAAGCTTTCTTT.

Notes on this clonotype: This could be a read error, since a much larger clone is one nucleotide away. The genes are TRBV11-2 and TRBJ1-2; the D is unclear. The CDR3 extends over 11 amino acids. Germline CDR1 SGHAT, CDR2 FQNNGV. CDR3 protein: CAGSLYGGYTF. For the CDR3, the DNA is TGTGCCGGCAGCTTATATGGGGGCTACACCTTC.

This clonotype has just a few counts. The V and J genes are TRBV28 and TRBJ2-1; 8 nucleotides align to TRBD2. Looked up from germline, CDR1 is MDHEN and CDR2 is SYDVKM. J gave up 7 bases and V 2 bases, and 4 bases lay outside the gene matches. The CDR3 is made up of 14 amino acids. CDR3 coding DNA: TGTGCCAGCAGTTTAAACGGGAGGGTGAATGAGCAGTTCTTC. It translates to CASSLNGRVNEQFF.

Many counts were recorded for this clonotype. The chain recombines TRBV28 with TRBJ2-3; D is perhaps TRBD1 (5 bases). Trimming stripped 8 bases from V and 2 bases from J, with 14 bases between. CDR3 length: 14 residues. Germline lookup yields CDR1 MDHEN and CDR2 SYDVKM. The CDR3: CASGLQVFTDTQYF. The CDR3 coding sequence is TGTGCCAGCGGCCTACAGGTTTTCACAGATACGCAGTATTTT.

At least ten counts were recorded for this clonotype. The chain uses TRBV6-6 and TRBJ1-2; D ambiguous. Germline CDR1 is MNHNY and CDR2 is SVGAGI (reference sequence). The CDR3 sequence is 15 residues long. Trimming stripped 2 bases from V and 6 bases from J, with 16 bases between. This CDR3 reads CASSYAPLGVDGYTF. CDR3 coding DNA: TGTGCCAGCAGTTACGCACCACTAGGAGTGGATGGCTACACCTTC.

This CDR3 is CASRGGGAQYF. CDR3 coding DNA: TGTGCCAGCAGAGGAGGGGGGGCCCAGTACTTC. The gene calls are TRBV6-1 and TRBJ2-5; D is possibly TRBD2 (7 bases). The germline V gene has CDR1 MNHNS and CDR2 SASEGT. Deletions cut 6 bases from V and 9 bases from J, with 11 bases between. This CDR3 contains 11 residues.

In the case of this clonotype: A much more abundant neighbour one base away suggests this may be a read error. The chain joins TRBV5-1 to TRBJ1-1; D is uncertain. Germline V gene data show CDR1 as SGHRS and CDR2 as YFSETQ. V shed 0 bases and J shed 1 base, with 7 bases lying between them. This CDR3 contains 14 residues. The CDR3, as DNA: TGCGCCAGCAGCTTGGACAGTCAGAACACTGAAGCTTTCTTT. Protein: CASSLDSQNTEAFF.

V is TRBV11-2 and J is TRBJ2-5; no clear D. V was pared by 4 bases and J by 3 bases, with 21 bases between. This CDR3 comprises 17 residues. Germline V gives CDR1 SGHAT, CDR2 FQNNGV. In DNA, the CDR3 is TGTGCCAGCAGCTCCTCCGACCGCGGCCCCTTAAAAGAGACCCAGTACTTC. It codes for CASSSSDRGPLKETQYF.

CDR3 in DNA: TGTGCCAGCAGTTCGGGGACTCCCCCCAATGAGCAGTTCTTC. Translation: CASSSGTPPNEQFF. The V and J genes are TRBV27 and TRBJ2-1, with D possibly matching TRBD2 (6 bases). Trimming shortened V by 4 bases and J by 6 bases, and 13 bases separated the two germline ends. This CDR3 has 14 residues. In germline, CDR1 is MNHEY, CDR2 SMNVEV (reference sequence).

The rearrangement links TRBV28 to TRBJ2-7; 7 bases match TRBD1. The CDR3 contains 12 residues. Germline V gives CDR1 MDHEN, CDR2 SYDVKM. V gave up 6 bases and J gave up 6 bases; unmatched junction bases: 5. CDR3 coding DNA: TGTGCCAGCAGCCCGGGACAGTTCGAGCAGTACTTC. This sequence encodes CASSPGQFEQYF.

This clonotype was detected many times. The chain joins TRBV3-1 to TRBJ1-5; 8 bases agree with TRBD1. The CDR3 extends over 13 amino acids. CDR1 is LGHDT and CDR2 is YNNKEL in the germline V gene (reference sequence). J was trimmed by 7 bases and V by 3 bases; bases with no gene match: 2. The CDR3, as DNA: TGTGCCAGCAGCCAGCCAGGGGGCCAGCCCCAGCATTTT. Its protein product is CASSQPGGQPQHF.

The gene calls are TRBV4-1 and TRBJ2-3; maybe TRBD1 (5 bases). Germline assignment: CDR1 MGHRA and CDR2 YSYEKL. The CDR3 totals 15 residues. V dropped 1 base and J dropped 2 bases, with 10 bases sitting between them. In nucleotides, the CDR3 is TGCGCCAGCAGCCAAGGACAGCCGGTCACAGATACGCAGTATTTT. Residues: CASSQGQPVTDTQYF.

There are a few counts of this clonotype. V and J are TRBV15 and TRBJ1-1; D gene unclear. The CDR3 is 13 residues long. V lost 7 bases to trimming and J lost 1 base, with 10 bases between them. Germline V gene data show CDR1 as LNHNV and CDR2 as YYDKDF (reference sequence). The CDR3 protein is CATTHPPNTEAFF. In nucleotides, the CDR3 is TGTGCCACCACCCACCCTCCGAACACTGAAGCTTTCTTT.

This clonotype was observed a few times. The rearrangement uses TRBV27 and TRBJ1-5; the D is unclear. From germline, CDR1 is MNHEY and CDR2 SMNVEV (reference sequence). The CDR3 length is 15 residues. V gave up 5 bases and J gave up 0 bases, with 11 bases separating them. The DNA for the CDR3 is TGTGCCAGCAGTCCCCGGTGGGTTAGCAATCAGCCCCAGCATTTT. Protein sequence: CASSPRWVSNQPQHF.

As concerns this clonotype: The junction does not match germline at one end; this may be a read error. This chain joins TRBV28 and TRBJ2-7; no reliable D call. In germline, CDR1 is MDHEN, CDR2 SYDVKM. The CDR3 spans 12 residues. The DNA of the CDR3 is TGTGCCAGCAGTTTAATCCCCTACGAGCAGCACTTC. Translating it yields CASSLIPYEQHF. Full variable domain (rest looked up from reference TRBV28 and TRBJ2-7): DVKVTQSSRYLVKRTGEKVFLECVQDMDHENMFWYRQDPGLGLRLIYFSYDVKMKEKGDIPEGYSVSREKKERFSLILESASTNQTSMYLCASSLIPYEQHFGPGTRLTVT.

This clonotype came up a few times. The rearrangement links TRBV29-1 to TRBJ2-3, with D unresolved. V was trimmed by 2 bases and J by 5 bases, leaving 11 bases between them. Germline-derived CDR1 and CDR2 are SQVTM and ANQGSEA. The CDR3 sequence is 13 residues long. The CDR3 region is CSVEPPGVDTQYF. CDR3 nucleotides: TGCAGCGTTGAACCCCCTGGAGTAGATACGCAGTATTTT.

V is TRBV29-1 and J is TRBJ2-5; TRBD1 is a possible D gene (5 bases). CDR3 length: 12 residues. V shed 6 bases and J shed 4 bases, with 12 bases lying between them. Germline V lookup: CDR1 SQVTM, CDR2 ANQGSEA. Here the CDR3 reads CSVSGSPETQYF. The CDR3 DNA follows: TGCAGCGTGTCAGGGTCCCCAGAGACCCAGTACTTC.

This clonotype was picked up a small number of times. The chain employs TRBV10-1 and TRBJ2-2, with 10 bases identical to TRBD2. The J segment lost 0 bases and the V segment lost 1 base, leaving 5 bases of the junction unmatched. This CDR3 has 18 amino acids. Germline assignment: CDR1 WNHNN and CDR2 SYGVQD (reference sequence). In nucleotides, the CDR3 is TGCGCCAGCAGTGAGTTAGGTAGCGGGAGGTCGAACACCGGGGAGCTGTTTTTT. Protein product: CASSELGSGRSNTGELFF.

The CDR3 protein is CSVEGSTAYEQYF. DNA for the CDR3: TGCAGCGTTGAAGGATCGACTGCTTACGAGCAGTACTTC. J is TRBJ2-7 and V is TRBV29-1; D remains unclear. The CDR3 is made up of 13 amino acids. Deletions cut 1 base from V and 4 bases from J, with 11 bases between. Per the germline V gene, CDR1 is SQVTM and CDR2 is ANQGSEA.